A single sample is the source of the 31 T cell receptor beta chains below, sequenced in a study of Tregs in tolerant kidney transplant recipients. Related graft donors supplied nonmyeloablative bone marrow transplants, and mixed chimerism was transient. Measured with immunoSEQ multiplex PCR; TCRdb has only the in-frame clones, and not every one. The sample shows tens of thousands of clones, 93% of them seen only once. The sequenced sample was CD4+ T cells from blood (PBMCs), obtained 12 months after the transplant. The receptors were gathered from a human patient who received a combined kidney and bone marrow transplant. Some T cells here may be from the graft donor.

The table lists this clone with a few counts. The chain recombines TRBV27 with TRBJ1-3, with D perhaps TRBD1 (5 bases). Trimming took off 6 bases at V and 7 bases at J, with 16 bases between the two ends. CDR3 length: 14 amino acids. Germline values: CDR1 MNHEY, CDR2 SMNVEV (reference sequence). CDR3 sequence (DNA): TGTGCCAGCAGCCCTTTCGGGGGAGGTAACACCATATATTTT. Translating gives CASSPFGGGNTIYF.

The chain joins TRBV2 to TRBJ2-5; 11 bases agree with TRBD2. The J call may be wrong; the DNA end is better matched by TRBJ2-7. The CDR3 consists of 14 residues. Germline loops: CDR1 SNHLY, CDR2 FYNNEI. For the CDR3, the DNA is TGTGCCAGCATCGCTAGCGGGAGGATGTACGAGCAGTACTTC. Protein: CASIASGRMYEQYF.

The CDR3 bases are TGTGCCAGCGGGAGTGGACAGCCAGGGATTGAAAAACTGTTTTTT. Protein product: CASGSGQPGIEKLFF. This rearrangement joins TRBV28 to TRBJ1-4, with a possible D match to TRBD1 (6 bases). The CDR3 runs to 15 residues. Trimming pared 8 bases from V and 7 bases from J, leaving 20 bases between. In germline, CDR1 is MDHEN, CDR2 SYDVKM.

The rearrangement links TRBV4-1 to TRBJ2-3; 9 bases line up with TRBD1. Germline values: CDR1 MGHRA, CDR2 YSYEKL. CDR3 length: 16 amino acids. The V and J ends lost 5 bases and 5 bases, in that order; junction bases with no gene match: 11. CDR3 sequence (DNA): TGCGCCAGCAGCACCCGACAGGGGGGTATAGTAGATACGCAGTATTTT. Protein product: CASSTRQGGIVDTQYF.

This rearrangement joins TRBV4-2 to TRBJ2-1; 10 nucleotides match TRBD2. The germline V gene encodes CDR1 LGHNA and CDR2 YNFKEQ. The CDR3 loop spans 16 amino acids. V dropped 4 bases and J dropped 5; count of bases not matched to a gene: 8. For the CDR3, the DNA is TGTGCCAGCAGCCTGGTAGCGGGGGGTAATGACAATGAGCAGTTCTTC. This gives the protein CASSLVAGGNDNEQFF.

The genes are TRBV30 and TRBJ2-7; TRBD2 matches 8 bases. The V gene's germline CDR1 is GTSNPN and CDR2 SVGIG (reference sequence). The ends lost 5 bases at V and 5 bases at J; junction bases unmatched: 5. This CDR3 spans 12 amino acids. The CDR3 DNA reads TGTGCCTGGGGTATAGCGGGAAACGAGCAGTACTTC. This encodes CAWGIAGNEQYF.

The chain employs TRBV6-5 and TRBJ2-5; possible D gene TRBD2, 6 bases. CDR1 is MNHEY and CDR2 is SVGAGI in the germline V gene. Trimming shortened V by 0 bases and J by 6 bases, and 11 bases separated the two germline ends. The CDR3 length is 14 residues. In DNA, the CDR3 is TGTGCCAGCAGTTACTCCCTAGCGAGGAAGACCCAGTACTTC. This sequence encodes CASSYSLARKTQYF.

This clone has just one count. The chain combines TRBV19 with TRBJ2-5; a possible D gene is TRBD1 (6 bases). Between the trimmed V and J ends, which lost 5 bases and 5 bases, there was a span of 9 bases. CDR3 length: 12 amino acids. Germline V CDR1 and CDR2: LNHDA, SQIVND (reference sequence). DNA of the CDR3: TGTGCCAGTAGTGTGGACAGTGAGACCCAGTACTTC. This gives the protein CASSVDSETQYF.

This clone has just a few counts. The rearrangement uses TRBV10-3 and TRBJ2-7; possible D gene TRBD1, 6 bases. V dropped 9 bases and J dropped 0 bases, with 15 bases sitting between them. Germline V CDR1 and CDR2: ENHRY, SYGVKD. The CDR3 runs to 14 residues. The chain's CDR3 is CAMGKGDISYEQYF. The CDR3 nucleotides read TGTGCCATGGGGAAGGGGGACATCTCCTACGAGCAGTACTTC.

The chain combines TRBV11-3 with TRBJ2-5; D might be TRBD1 (5 bases). V lost 5 bases and J lost 5, with 21 bases in between. Germline-derived CDR1 and CDR2 are SGHNT and YENEEA. CDR3 length: 16 residues. CDR3 loop: CASSSLSFRGFETQYF. The DNA for the CDR3 is TGTGCCAGCAGCAGCTTGTCTTTTAGGGGTTTCGAGACCCAGTACTTC. The variable domain in full, completed from reference TRBV11-3 and TRBJ2-5, reads EAGVVQSPRYKIIEKKQPVAFWCNPISGHNTLYWYLQNLGQGPELLIRYENEEAVDDSQLPKDRFSAERLKGVDSTLKIQPAELGDSAVYLCASSSLSFRGFETQYFGPGTRLLVL.

The chain is built from TRBV6-6 and TRBJ2-1; TRBD2 matches at 7 bases. The V gene's germline CDR1 is MNHNY and CDR2 SVGAGI (reference sequence). Trimming at V came to 7 bases and at J to 7 bases, leaving 10 bases not matched to a gene. This CDR3 region has 14 residues. The CDR3 DNA reads TGTGCCAGCACCCCACCCGGCGGGAGTAATGAGCAGTTCTTC. This codes for CASTPPGGSNEQFF.

The rearrangement links TRBV4-1 to TRBJ2-4, with 10 nucleotides matching TRBD1. Germline V gene sequence: CDR1 MGHRA, CDR2 YSYEKL. The CDR3 totals 19 residues. V gave up 5 bases and J gave up 9 bases; unmatched junction bases: 22. CDR3 protein: CASSKTGGVTGGGKGIQYF. CDR3 bases: TGCGCCAGCAGCAAGACAGGGGGCGTCACGGGGGGGGGAAAGGGCATTCAGTACTTC.

The chain recombines TRBV9 with TRBJ2-3; no definite D call. The V end lost 2 bases, the J end lost 2 bases, and 12 bases lay between the germline ends. Germline-derived CDR1 and CDR2 are SGDLS and YYNGEE. The CDR3 consists of 15 residues. The DNA of the CDR3 is TGTGCCAGCAGCGTCCCCCACGGAGTCACAGATACGCAGTATTTT. This translates into CASSVPHGVTDTQYF. The whole variable domain, filled in from reference TRBV9 and TRBJ2-3, reads DSGVTQTPKHLITATGQRVTLRCSPRSGDLSVYWYQQSLDQGLQFLIQYYNGEERAKGNILERFSAQQFPDLHSELNLSSLELGDSALYFCASSVPHGVTDTQYFGPGTRLTVL.

The V and J genes are TRBV30 and TRBJ1-4; 9 bases map to TRBD1. CDR3 length equals 15 residues. The V gene's germline CDR1 is GTSNPN and CDR2 SVGIG (reference sequence). J gave up 8 bases and V 0 bases, and 7 bases lay outside the gene matches. This CDR3 reads CAWSVLGTGYEKLFF. The DNA of the CDR3 is TGTGCCTGGAGTGTACTAGGGACAGGGTACGAAAAACTGTTTTTT.

The chain has TRBV7-8 and TRBJ2-4, with D possibly being TRBD1 (6 bases). The CDR3 contains 15 residues. V was cut by 3 bases and J by 6 bases, with 15 bases left in between. The germline CDR1 and CDR2 sequences are SGHVS and FQNEAQ. The CDR3 DNA reads as TGTGCCAGCAGCTTTGGCAGGGGTCAGGGAAACATTCAGTACTTC. Its protein is CASSFGRGQGNIQYF.

This chain uses TRBV6-5 with TRBJ2-2, with D tentatively TRBD2 (5 bases). The germline V gene encodes CDR1 MNHEY and CDR2 SVGAGI. V was cut by 7 bases and J by 6 bases, with 6 bases left in between. This CDR3 has 11 amino acids. CDR3 sequence (DNA): TGTGCCAGCAAGAGGGCCGGGGAGCTGTTTTTT. As protein: CASKRAGELFF.

V and J are TRBV28 and TRBJ1-1, with 7 bases aligning to TRBD1. CDR3 length equals 14 residues. Germline CDR1 and CDR2: MDHEN and SYDVKM. V lost 3 bases to trimming and J lost 7 bases; unmatched junction nucleotides: 8. The CDR3 region is CASSLRNRGVEAFF. DNA of the CDR3: TGTGCCAGCAGTTTGCGGAACAGGGGAGTTGAAGCTTTCTTT. Based on the CDR3 plus reference TRBV28 and TRBJ1-1, the full variable domain is DVKVTQSSRYLVKRTGEKVFLECVQDMDHENMFWYRQDPGLGLRLIYFSYDVKMKEKGDIPEGYSVSREKKERFSLILESASTNQTSMYLCASSLRNRGVEAFFGQGTRLTVV.

The V call is TRBV7-8, the J call TRBJ2-7; maybe TRBD2 (5 bases). This CDR3 region has 15 residues. CDR1 is SGHVS, CDR2 FQNEAQ, per germline. Trimming left V 7 bases short and J 3 bases short, with 19 bases between. The chain's CDR3 is CASIKGRQGFYEQYF. The CDR3 DNA sequence: TGTGCCAGCATCAAAGGGAGACAAGGGTTCTACGAGCAGTACTTC.

The chain combines TRBV18 with TRBJ2-7; TRBD2 aligns across 11 bases. Trimming removed 5 bases from V and 0 bases from J; junction bases left unmatched: 3. This CDR3 is built from 15 residues. Germline loops: CDR1 KGHSH, CDR2 LQKENI. The DNA of the CDR3 is TGTGCCAGCTCATCCGGACTAGCGGGCTCCTACGAGCAGTACTTC. It is translated as CASSSGLAGSYEQYF.

The V call is TRBV19, the J call TRBJ2-7, with 7 bases that match TRBD1. The V and J ends lost 7 bases and 1 base, in that order; junction bases with no gene match: 10. Per germline, CDR1 LNHDA and CDR2 SQIVND (reference sequence). This CDR3 spans 15 amino acids. The CDR3 region is CASTKTGVGSYEQYF. The CDR3 DNA reads as TGTGCCAGTACCAAAACAGGGGTTGGATCCTACGAGCAGTACTTC.

This rearrangement joins TRBV5-5 to TRBJ1-5, with TRBD1 identical over 7 bases. CDR1 is SGHKS and CDR2 is YYEKEE in the germline V gene (reference sequence). The trim removed 0 bases at V and 0 bases at J, leaving 3 bases unmatched. The CDR3 loop spans 16 amino acids. The CDR3 region is CASSLVGQHSNQPQHF. In nucleotides, the CDR3 is TGTGCCAGCAGCTTGGTGGGACAGCATAGCAATCAGCCCCAGCATTTT.

V is TRBV28 and J is TRBJ2-7, with D possibly TRBD2 on 5 matching bases. CDR3 size: 15 residues. Trimming cost V 7 bases and J 3 bases, with 19 bases left between them. Germline values: CDR1 MDHEN, CDR2 SYDVKM. This chain's CDR3 is CASTPGLQTFYEQYF. CDR3 coding DNA: TGTGCCAGCACTCCCGGACTCCAAACATTCTACGAGCAGTACTTC.

The chain couples TRBV7-2 to TRBJ2-4; D might be TRBD2 (7 bases). The CDR3 has 15 residues. The germline V gene encodes CDR1 SGHTA and CDR2 FQGNSA. The germline V and J ends were trimmed by 5 bases and 6 bases, with 17 bases remaining between them. CDR3 coding DNA: TGTGCCAGCAGCCGTGCGGGGGCTGGGGGAAACATTCAGTACTTC. It encodes CASSRAGAGGNIQYF.

This sequence joins TRBV2 and TRBJ2-1; 8 bases align to TRBD2. Germline V CDR1 and CDR2: SNHLY, FYNNEI. V trimming: 6 bases; J trimming: 0 bases; junction bases outside the gene matches: 4. CDR3 length: 15 amino acids. Here the CDR3 DNA reads TGTGCCAGCAGCGTAACTAGCGGCTCCTACAATGAGCAGTTCTTC. This sequence encodes CASSVTSGSYNEQFF.

The J gene is TRBJ2-3, the V gene TRBV6-1; 8 bases are a match to TRBD1. CDR3 size: 16 residues. Germline values: CDR1 MNHNS, CDR2 SASEGT. Trimming at V came to 4 bases and at J to 1 base, leaving 7 bases not matched to a gene. The CDR3 is CASSVVSGQGTDTQYF. The CDR3 coding sequence is TGTGCCAGCAGTGTTGTATCGGGACAGGGCACAGATACGCAGTATTTT.

The genes are TRBV5-5 and TRBJ1-1, with D unclear. The CDR3 spans 14 residues. Germline CDR1 SGHKS, CDR2 YYEKEE (reference sequence). V was trimmed by 4 bases and J by 2 bases, leaving 12 bases between them. The CDR3 loop is CASSRSPGNTEAFF. In nucleotides, the CDR3 is TGTGCCAGCAGCCGAAGTCCGGGAAACACTGAAGCTTTCTTT.

This clone appeared once. The chain combines TRBV5-4 with TRBJ1-2; 10 nucleotides line up with TRBD1. Per germline, CDR1 SGHNT and CDR2 YYREEE (reference sequence). The CDR3 totals 14 residues. V lost 0 bases, J lost 8 bases, and 4 bases stayed unmatched. In nucleotides, the CDR3 is TGTGCCAGCAGCTTGGGACAGGGGGCGCAAGGCTACACCTTC. This translates into CASSLGQGAQGYTF.

V and J are TRBV9 and TRBJ1-1; TRBD1 might be the D (6 bases). CDR1 SGDLS and CDR2 YYNGEE come from the germline V gene. V dropped 0 bases and J dropped 1 base, with 16 bases sitting between them. The CDR3 loop spans 17 amino acids. The CDR3 DNA reads as TGTGCCAGCAGCGTAGAAGGAGCAGGGGCCACGAACACTGAAGCTTTCTTT. Its translation: CASSVEGAGATNTEAFF.

The chain couples TRBV27 to TRBJ1-6, with 7 positions matching TRBD1. Germline CDR1 is MNHEY and CDR2 is SMNVEV (reference sequence). The CDR3 covers 13 residues. Unmatched junction bases numbered 3, after V lost 5 bases and J lost 8 bases. CDR3 loop: CASSTDRDSPLHF. The DNA for the CDR3 is TGTGCCAGCAGTACCGACAGGGATTCACCCCTCCACTTT.

This clone came up once. This chain joins TRBV5-1 and TRBJ2-1, with TRBD1 matching 8 bases. Germline lookup yields CDR1 SGHRS and CDR2 YFSETQ. The CDR3 has 19 residues. The junction had 21 bases not matched to a gene; V was cut back by 4 bases and J by 6 bases. In DNA, the CDR3 is TGCGCCAGCAGCCCCGCGCGGGGCGGTGGGACAGGTATTGGCAATGAGCAGTTCTTC. Its translation: CASSPARGGGTGIGNEQFF.

V gene TRBV10-3 combines with J gene TRBJ2-7; D is possibly TRBD2 (5 bases). Looked up from germline, CDR1 is ENHRY and CDR2 is SYGVKD. CDR3 length: 13 residues. V dropped 2 bases and J dropped 0 bases, with 5 bases sitting between them. The CDR3 sequence: CAISERDSYEQYF. As DNA, the CDR3 is TGTGCCATCAGTGAGCGGGACTCCTACGAGCAGTACTTC.